Below, 9 T cell receptor beta chains from the same sample are listed, as sequenced in a study of blood T cell repertoires in COVID-19. The data were produced by immunoSEQ multiplex PCR, yet TCRdb's version contains in-frame clones alone and is incomplete. The profile covers about 150,000 clones, with 80% to 90% appearing a single time and more than 2% taken by the ten largest. Sequencing was done on a sample of peripheral blood. These receptors were obtained from a woman between 70 and 85 years old with acute or convalescent COVID-19.

The chain uses TRBV19 and TRBJ1-5; no definite D call. This CDR3 comprises 14 residues. Germline values: CDR1 LNHDA, CDR2 SQIVND (reference sequence). The V end lost 0 bases, the J end lost 7 bases, and 10 bases lay between the germline ends. CDR3 in DNA: TGTGCCAGTAGTATAGATGAGGGAGGACAGCCCCAGCATTTT. This gives the protein CASSIDEGGQPQHF.

The genes are TRBV28 and TRBJ2-2; 8 bases match TRBD2. Germline V lookup: CDR1 MDHEN, CDR2 SYDVKM. V lost 4 bases and J lost 8; bases outside the gene matches: 3. The CDR3 extends over 13 amino acids. CDR3 residues: CASSSGGQGELFF. The CDR3 nucleotides read TGTGCCAGCAGTTCGGGGGGGCAGGGGGAGCTGTTTTTT.

The genes are TRBV10-1 and TRBJ2-2; no reliable D call. V lost 4 bases and J 4 bases, leaving 7 bases between the germline ends. CDR3 length: 13 residues. The germline gives CDR1 WNHNN, CDR2 SYGVQD (reference sequence). Written as DNA, the CDR3 is TGCGCCAGCAGTGGGTCGCGCACCGGGGAGCTGTTTTTT. It is translated as CASSGSRTGELFF.

The V gene is TRBV5-1, the J gene TRBJ1-5; D is unclear. CDR1 and CDR2 from the germline V gene are SGHRS and YFSETQ. The CDR3 consists of 13 residues. V gave up 1 base and J gave up 4 bases, with 6 bases separating them. This CDR3 reads CASSLSGNQPQHF. The CDR3 nucleotides read TGCGCCAGCAGCTTGTCGGGAAATCAGCCCCAGCATTTT.

The chain joins TRBV2 to TRBJ1-6; TRBD1 matches at 8 bases. Per germline, CDR1 SNHLY and CDR2 FYNNEI. The junction had 6 bases not matched to a gene; V was cut back by 3 bases and J by 11 bases. The CDR3 totals 14 residues. This CDR3 is CASSEVTGVTPLHF. The CDR3 coding sequence is TGTGCCAGCAGTGAGGTGACAGGGGTTACACCCCTCCACTTT.

The chain carries TRBV7-9 and TRBJ2-5; D not certain. Germline lookup yields CDR1 SEHNR and CDR2 FQNEAQ (reference sequence). The V gene lost 1 base and the J gene lost 2 bases, with 5 bases spanning the gap. The CDR3 loop spans 13 amino acids. The CDR3 DNA reads as TGTGCCAGCAGCTTAGGTCGGCAAGAGACCCAGTACTTC. This encodes CASSLGRQETQYF.

The chain recombines TRBV6-5 with TRBJ1-4, with D possibly TRBD1 on 5 matching bases. The CDR3 is made up of 14 amino acids. Trimming took 6 bases from V and 8 from J, leaving 16 bases between them. Germline V gene lookup returns CDR1 MNHEY and CDR2 SVGAGI. CDR3 nucleotides: TGTGCCAGCAGGAGAACGGGGGAGGGGGAAAAACTGTTTTTT. This gives the protein CASRRTGEGEKLFF.

J is TRBJ2-7 and V is TRBV10-1; 10 positions match TRBD2. There are 13 residues in the CDR3. The V gene end was trimmed by 3 bases and the J gene end by 7 bases; junction bases not matched to a gene: 3. From germline, CDR1 is WNHNN and CDR2 SYGVQD (reference sequence). The CDR3, as DNA: TGCGCCAGCAGTGAAGCGACTAGCGGGGAGCAGTACTTC. This encodes CASSEATSGEQYF.

J is TRBJ1-2 and V is TRBV19, with D uncertain. From germline, CDR1 is LNHDA and CDR2 SQIVND (reference sequence). V lost 0 bases and J 2 bases, leaving 10 bases between the germline ends. The CDR3 sequence is 15 residues long. CDR3 loop: CASSIDREENYGYTF. The DNA of the CDR3 is TGTGCCAGTAGTATAGATCGGGAGGAAAACTATGGCTACACCTTC.